These 9 T cell receptor beta chains share one sample of origin, sequenced in a study of blood T cell repertoires in COVID-19. The data were produced by immunoSEQ multiplex PCR, yet TCRdb's version contains in-frame clones alone and is incomplete. Of approximately 94,000 clones listed, 85% to 90% are singletons. Material for sequencing was peripheral blood. These receptors all stem from a human donor in a cohort sampled during active COVID-19.

The rearrangement uses TRBV18 and TRBJ1-1; D is possibly TRBD1 (6 bases). V lost 2 bases, J lost 4 bases, and 17 bases lay in between. The CDR3 has 16 amino acids. CDR1 and CDR2 (germline): KGHSH, LQKENI. CDR3 nucleotides: TGTGCCAGCTCACCAGCCACCCCCACAGGGACCACTGAAGCTTTCTTT. Its translation is CASSPATPTGTTEAFF.

The chain is built from TRBV5-6 and TRBJ1-1; no clear D gene. Looked up from germline, CDR1 is SGHDT and CDR2 is YYEEEE. V lost 4 bases, J lost 5 bases, and 15 bases lay in between. CDR3 size: 14 residues. CDR3 sequence reads: CASSPRGFTTEAFF. DNA of the CDR3: TGTGCCAGCAGCCCCCGCGGCTTTACTACTGAAGCTTTCTTT.

This chain uses TRBV7-2 with TRBJ1-1; 12 nucleotides match TRBD1. Per germline, CDR1 SGHTA and CDR2 FQGNSA. CDR3 length equals 17 residues. V was clipped by 4 bases and J by 5 bases; unmatched bases: 11. The CDR3 DNA follows: TGTGCCAGCAGCTCGACAAGGGACAGGGGGCGGGATACTGAAGCTTTCTTT. The encoded protein is CASSSTRDRGRDTEAFF.

The rearrangement uses TRBV28 and TRBJ2-7, with 12 bases lining up with TRBD2. Germline V gene lookup returns CDR1 MDHEN and CDR2 SYDVKM. V lost 6 bases and J lost 6; bases outside the gene matches: 9. This CDR3 is 15 amino acids long. CDR3 region: CASRPLAGGLGEQYF. CDR3 DNA sequence: TGTGCCAGCAGACCACTAGCGGGAGGTTTAGGCGAGCAGTACTTC.

The chain is built from TRBV19 and TRBJ1-5; D might be TRBD1 (5 bases). CDR3 length: 14 residues. Trimming stripped 3 bases from V and 0 bases from J, with 6 bases between. Germline values: CDR1 LNHDA, CDR2 SQIVND (reference sequence). The CDR3 spells CASSMTVSNQPQHF. Written as DNA, the CDR3 is TGTGCCAGTAGTATGACAGTTAGCAATCAGCCCCAGCATTTT.

The V gene is TRBV18, the J gene TRBJ2-5; D not resolved. V was clipped by 2 bases and J by 5 bases, with 9 bases between them. The CDR3 sequence is 13 residues long. Germline loops: CDR1 KGHSH, CDR2 LQKENI. The CDR3 reads CASSPSVLETQYF. The CDR3 DNA reads TGTGCCAGCTCACCATCAGTCCTGGAGACCCAGTACTTC.

This clone was seen a single time. The CDR3 is CASSRGGRAYEQYF. The CDR3 region has the DNA TGTGCCAGCAGCCGTGGCGGGAGGGCTTACGAGCAGTACTTC. The V and J genes are TRBV7-2 and TRBJ2-7, with TRBD2 matching over 9 bases. This CDR3 has 14 amino acids. The V gene's germline CDR1 is SGHTA and CDR2 FQGNSA. V shed 5 bases, J shed 4 bases, and the junction held 6 bases outside the gene matches.

The chain uses TRBV28 and TRBJ1-3; no clear D gene. The germline gives CDR1 MDHEN, CDR2 SYDVKM. CDR3 size: 13 residues. V was pared by 6 bases and J by 4 bases, with 10 bases between. CDR3 amino acids: CASRLGRGNTIYF. DNA of the CDR3: TGTGCCAGCAGACTAGGCCGGGGAAACACCATATATTTT.

The J gene is TRBJ2-2, the V gene TRBV18; perhaps TRBD1 as D (6 bases). The CDR3 loop spans 12 amino acids. The V end lost 5 bases, the J end lost 6 bases, and 7 bases lay between the germline ends. Germline loops: CDR1 KGHSH, CDR2 LQKENI. The CDR3 sequence is CASSNRAGELFF. The CDR3 DNA follows: TGTGCCAGCTCAAACAGGGCCGGGGAGCTGTTTTTT.